Reported below is one TCR beta chain. Its antigen is unidentified. A much bigger clone sits one base away, suggesting this may be a read error. The CDR3 is 11 amino acids. The V and J ends lost 6 bases and 10 bases, in that order; junction bases with no gene match: 8. CDR1 is SQVTM and CDR2 is ANQGSEA in the germline V gene. The assay was carried out at the deep level. Authors' methods: Owing to the provision of junction-only sequences devoid of quality scores by immunoSEQ, filtering differed. Sequenced by immunoSEQ multiplex PCR; TCRdb stores in-frame clones only, minus some. Clone size and the V and J calls come from that table; the DNA yielded D and trimming. This sample has around 500,000 clones, with approximately 82% found just once. These data are taken from a study of shared clonotypes between healthy human individuals. General study points: Since donors were few, the genetic and exposure-history diversity represented was limited.

The receptor was derived from a woman aged 35 to 49 in good health. Some clones in this sample may be carry-over from other donors' samples. Sequencing was performed on PBMCs. The genes are TRBV29-1 and TRBJ1-1; 7 bases agree with TRBD1. The CDR3 sequence is CSVLRQGAAFF. DNA for the CDR3: TGCAGCGTGTTGCGACAGGGCGCAGCTTTCTTT.